One sample yielded the 27 T cell receptor beta chains listed below, sequenced in a study of T-cell reconstitution after alpha-beta-depleted transplantation in children. The authors prepared the TCRbeta library with unique molecular identifiers. TCRdb itself ran the PCR reads through MiXCR, one entry per CDR3 protein. The sample shows some 490,000 distinct CDR3 sequences, around 12% of them seen only once. Specimen: PBMCs from the stem cell graft donor, collected from the stem cell graft. These TCRs come from a human donor who donated a stem cell graft to a child with combined immunodeficiency.

V gene TRBV7-9 combines with J gene TRBJ1-1; possible D gene TRBD1, 6 bases. The V end was cut by 3 bases, the J end by 7 bases, with 15 bases between. The length of the CDR3 is 14 residues. The germline V gene encodes CDR1 SEHNR and CDR2 FQNEAQ (reference sequence). The DNA of the CDR3 is TGTGCCAGCAGCTTTAATCGGGGGGCGGGTGAAGCTTTCTTT. It yields the protein CASSFNRGAGEAFF.

The chain recombines TRBV6-2 or TRBV6-3 with TRBJ2-1; TRBD2 aligns across 16 bases. V lost 6 bases and J lost 9; bases outside the gene matches: 5. Per germline, CDR1 MNHEY and CDR2 SVGEGT. CDR3 length: 15 residues. The CDR3 nucleotides read TGTGCCAGCAGAACCGGGACTAGCGGGAGGGGTGAGCAGTTCTTC. The encoded protein is CASRTGTSGRGEQFF.

This clonotype was observed a few times. This chain joins TRBV19 and TRBJ2-1; 12 bases align to TRBD2. V lost 5 bases, J lost 8 bases, and 7 bases stayed unmatched. CDR3 length: 15 amino acids. Germline CDR1 LNHDA, CDR2 SQIVND (reference sequence). The CDR3 reads CASSVGLAGYHEQFF. In DNA form, the CDR3 reads TGTGCCAGTAGTGTTGGACTAGCGGGATATCATGAGCAGTTCTTC. The full variable domain, with the rest looked up from reference TRBV19 and TRBJ2-1, is DGGITQSPKYLFRKEGQNVTLSCEQNLNHDAMYWYRQDPGQGLRLIYYSQIVNDFQKGDIAEGYSVSREKKESFPLTVTSAQKNPTAFYLCASSVGLAGYHEQFFGPGTRLTVL.

This clonotype was seen repeatedly, ten times or more. This sequence joins TRBV10-3 and TRBJ2-4; 9 bases agree with TRBD1. Per the germline V gene, CDR1 is ENHRY and CDR2 is SYGVKD. V gave up 4 bases and J gave up 10 bases; unmatched junction bases: 11. This CDR3 contains 15 residues. CDR3 region: CAISAQDRGEGIQYF. The CDR3 nucleotides read TGTGCCATCAGTGCCCAGGACAGGGGTGAGGGGATTCAGTACTTC.

The genes are TRBV5-6 and TRBJ1-6; D ambiguous. V lost 4 bases and J lost 1, with 9 bases in between. Germline V gives CDR1 SGHDT, CDR2 YYEEEE. The CDR3 covers 15 residues. CDR3 in amino acids: CASSRVSSYNSPLHF. In nucleotides, the CDR3 is TGTGCCAGCAGCCGAGTTTCGTCCTATAATTCACCCCTCCACTTT.

The sample holds a few counts of this clonotype. J is TRBJ2-7 and V is TRBV12-3 or TRBV12-4; 8 nucleotides align to TRBD1. This CDR3 region has 14 residues. V shed 6 bases and J 0 bases; nucleotides not matched to a gene: 4. CDR3 region: CASSKTGGSYEQYF. In DNA, the CDR3 is TGTGCCAGCAGCAAAACAGGGGGCTCCTACGAGCAGTACTTC.

The chain has TRBV12-3 or TRBV12-4 and TRBJ1-1; D is unresolved. Deletions cut 4 bases from V and 11 bases from J, with 17 bases between. The CDR3 runs 13 residues. CDR3: CASSSVLLGKAFF. The CDR3 coding sequence is TGTGCCAGCAGTTCCGTTTTATTGGGGAAGGCTTTCTTT.

This clonotype showed up just a few times. V is TRBV7-3 and J is TRBJ2-5, with D possibly matching TRBD2 (5 bases). The germline CDR1 and CDR2 sequences are SGHTA and FQGTGA. Trimming took off 6 bases at V and 5 bases at J, with 13 bases between the two ends. This CDR3 has 13 residues. CDR3 residues: CASRSRSGETQYF. DNA for the CDR3: TGTGCCAGCAGGTCCCGTTCGGGGGAGACCCAGTACTTC.

The V call is TRBV3-1, the J call TRBJ2-5; 15 bases fit TRBD2. V gave up 5 bases and J gave up 5 bases; unmatched junction bases: 9. The germline V gene encodes CDR1 LGHDT and CDR2 YNNKEL (reference sequence). This CDR3 has 17 amino acids. CDR3 DNA sequence: TGTGCCAGCAGCTCGGGACTAGCGGGGGGTCAATGGGAGACCCAGTACTTC. Translation gives CASSSGLAGGQWETQYF.

This clonotype was picked up many times. This chain links TRBV27 with TRBJ2-1; the D is unclear. The CDR3 loop spans 13 amino acids. The V and J ends lost 5 bases and 6 bases respectively, with 11 bases between them. CDR1 and CDR2 from the germline V gene are MNHEY and SMNVEV (reference sequence). The CDR3 DNA sequence: TGTGCCAGCAGTCCTATCCCCGGCAATGAGCAGTTCTTC. This gives the protein CASSPIPGNEQFF.

This clonotype was seen only a few times. This chain connects TRBV4-3 to TRBJ2-7; the match to TRBD1 covers 9 bases. V lost 4 bases and J lost 0; bases outside the gene matches: 1. Germline CDR1 reads LGHNA; CDR2 reads YSLEER. The CDR3 has 14 amino acids. Here the CDR3 reads CASSRDRVSYEQYF. The DNA of the CDR3 is TGCGCCAGCAGCCGGGACAGGGTCTCCTACGAGCAGTACTTC.

This clonotype was counted at least ten times. V is TRBV12-3 or TRBV12-4 and J is TRBJ2-7; 10 bases line up with TRBD2. This CDR3 is built from 13 residues. V gave up 7 bases and J gave up 4 bases; unmatched junction bases: 4. The CDR3 DNA follows: TGTGCCAGCACCCTGGGACTAGCGTACGAGCAGTACTTC. Its protein product is CASTLGLAYEQYF.

This clonotype has a count of ten or more. The chain is built from TRBV12-3 or TRBV12-4 and TRBJ2-2; 8 bases match TRBD1. Trimming took 7 bases from V and 3 from J; bases not matched to a gene: 7. The CDR3 is made up of 15 amino acids. The CDR3 region has the DNA TGTGCCAGCACGCGACAGGGGCCGGACACCGGGGAGCTGTTTTTT. Amino acid sequence: CASTRQGPDTGELFF.

This clonotype occurred many times. The V and J genes are TRBV24-1 and TRBJ2-2, with D perhaps TRBD1 or TRBD2 (5 bases each). The CDR3 loop spans 20 amino acids. Germline loops: CDR1 KGHDR, CDR2 SFDVKD. Trimming stripped 2 bases from V and 3 bases from J, with 24 bases between. The CDR3, as DNA: TGTGCCACCAGTGATTCTCCCAAGACACTACCCTTGGGGGACACCGGGGAGCTGTTTTTT. Translating gives CATSDSPKTLPLGDTGELFF.

This clonotype has only a few counts. The chain links TRBV27 to TRBJ1-2; possible D gene TRBD1, 5 bases. The germline V gene encodes CDR1 MNHEY and CDR2 SMNVEV (reference sequence). V was pared by 6 bases and J by 6 bases, with 11 bases between. The CDR3 totals 12 residues. The CDR3 DNA reads TGTGCCAGCAGCCAGGGACTTGATGGCTACACCTTC. Its translation: CASSQGLDGYTF.

The J gene is TRBJ2-3, the V gene TRBV24-1, with 8 bases identical to TRBD1. V was pared by 1 base and J by 3 bases, with 5 bases of the junction left unmatched. CDR3 length equals 16 residues. Germline V gene lookup returns CDR1 KGHDR and CDR2 SFDVKD. This CDR3 is CATSDLGRGQTDTQYF. CDR3 coding DNA: TGTGCCACCAGTGATTTAGGCAGGGGGCAAACAGATACGCAGTATTTT.

This chain uses TRBV24-1 with TRBJ2-3; possibly TRBD1 for D (6 bases). Germline V gene lookup returns CDR1 KGHDR and CDR2 SFDVKD. CDR3 size: 12 residues. V lost 6 bases, J lost 5 bases, and 8 bases lay in between. DNA of the CDR3: TGTGCCACCAGTCAGGGGAGAGATACGCAGTATTTT. This sequence encodes CATSQGRDTQYF.

The CDR3 sequence is CATWTGANYGYTF. CDR3 bases: TGTGCCACCTGGACAGGGGCAAACTATGGCTACACCTTC. The V and J genes are TRBV28 and TRBJ1-2, with 9 bases that match TRBD1. Germline V lookup: CDR1 MDHEN, CDR2 SYDVKM. CDR3 length: 13 amino acids. The J segment lost 2 bases and the V segment lost 10 bases, leaving 5 bases of the junction unmatched.

The chain links TRBV3-1 to TRBJ2-5; D possibly corresponds to TRBD2 (6 bases). The V and J ends lost 4 bases and 3 bases respectively, with 18 bases between them. Germline CDR1 reads LGHDT; CDR2 reads YNNKEL (reference sequence). This CDR3 has 16 residues. The DNA for the CDR3 is TGTGCCAGCAGCCCCCGCGGGGCTCAATATAAAGAGACCCAGTACTTC. Translating it yields CASSPRGAQYKETQYF.

This clonotype was picked up many times. This chain links TRBV29-1 with TRBJ2-2; possible D gene TRBD1, 5 bases. There are 13 residues in the CDR3. Trimming removed 4 bases at V and 1 base at J, with 7 bases between. In germline, CDR1 is SQVTM, CDR2 ANQGSEA. The CDR3 sequence is CSVVGENTGELFF. CDR3 nucleotide sequence: TGCAGCGTTGTAGGGGAGAACACCGGGGAGCTGTTTTTT.

CDR3 sequence (DNA): TGTGCCAGCAGCTTCTATAGGGGTCCCTCCTACGAGCAGTACTTC. It specifies CASSFYRGPSYEQYF. This chain links TRBV7-2 with TRBJ2-7, with D possibly matching TRBD1 (5 bases). The CDR3 consists of 15 residues. Trimming left V 3 bases short and J 0 bases short, with 12 bases between. The germline gives CDR1 SGHTA, CDR2 FQGNSA. The whole variable domain, remainder taken from reference TRBV7-2 and TRBJ2-7, is GAGVSQSPSNKVTEKGKDVELRCDPISGHTALYWYRQSLGQGLEFLIYFQGNSAPDKSGLPSDRFSAERTGGSVSTLTIQRTQQEDSAVYLCASSFYRGPSYEQYFGPGTRLTVT.

The chain couples TRBV12-3 or TRBV12-4 to TRBJ1-1; D is possibly TRBD1 (6 bases). The CDR3 is 18 residues long. Trimming left V 2 bases short and J 5 bases short, with 24 bases between. The DNA of the CDR3 is TGTGCCAGCAGTTTATGGGGGCCGGGGTCGGAGAAGGGGACTGAAGCTTTCTTT. Translating it yields CASSLWGPGSEKGTEAFF.

This rearrangement joins TRBV7-9 to TRBJ1-2; the D is unclear. CDR1 is SEHNR, CDR2 FQNEAQ, per germline (reference sequence). This CDR3 is 13 amino acids long. V was shortened by 6 bases and J by 4 bases, with 12 bases between the two germline ends. The CDR3: CASSPLGTYGYTF. The CDR3 bases are TGTGCCAGCAGTCCCCTGGGAACCTATGGCTACACCTTC.

In this sample, this clonotype turned up many times. The V and J genes are TRBV2 and TRBJ1-5; D is unresolved. V shed 2 bases and J shed 4 bases, with 12 bases lying between them. Per germline, CDR1 SNHLY and CDR2 FYNNEI. This CDR3 spans 15 amino acids. CDR3 DNA: TGTGCCAGCAGTGAATACGAGGGAGGTAATCAGCCCCAGCATTTT. This gives the protein CASSEYEGGNQPQHF.

This clonotype appeared a few times. The chain is built from TRBV7-9 and TRBJ2-7, with 9 bases lining up with TRBD2. J was trimmed by 3 bases and V by 3 bases; bases with no gene match: 12. The CDR3 spans 17 residues. Looked up from germline, CDR1 is SEHNR and CDR2 is FQNEAQ (reference sequence). The CDR3 here is CASSFLAGPLYYYEQYF. The CDR3 bases are TGTGCCAGCAGCTTCCTAGCGGGACCACTTTACTACTACGAGCAGTACTTC. Using reference TRBV7-9 and TRBJ2-7 for the parts outside the CDR3, the full variable domain is DTGVSQNPRHKITKRGQNVTFRCDPISEHNRLYWYRQTLGQGPEFLTYFQNEAQLEKSRLLSDRFSAERPKGSFSTLEIQRTEQGDSAMYLCASSFLAGPLYYYEQYFGPGTRLTVT.

The chain carries TRBV12-3 or TRBV12-4 and TRBJ2-3; D is possibly TRBD1 or TRBD2 (7 bases each). Trimming cost V 5 bases and J 2 bases, with 17 bases left between them. CDR3 size: 16 residues. CDR3 sequence (DNA): TGTGCCAGCAGTAGAGGGGGCGGGGGTGCCACAGATACGCAGTATTTT. Translated: CASSRGGGGATDTQYF.

This clonotype appeared many times. The rearrangement joins TRBV7-2 to TRBJ2-3; D is undetermined. Germline-derived CDR1 and CDR2 are SGHTA and FQGNSA. The V end was cut by 4 bases, the J end by 4 bases, with 12 bases between. The CDR3 covers 14 residues. The CDR3 here is CASSSGRAADTQYF. The DNA for the CDR3 is TGTGCCAGCAGCTCGGGTCGGGCAGCAGATACGCAGTATTTT.